This record looks at one TCR beta chain sequence and its context. The antigen is undetermined. Data came from immunoSEQ multiplex PCR; TCRdb stores just in-frame clones and leaves some out. The top ten hold around 10% of the sample, which has fewer than 4,500 clones, approximately 73% seen once. The data were taken from a study of coeliac disease. Regarding the study as a whole: Lower clonality than controls marked TRB and TRG repertoires from active celiac intraepithelial and lamina propria samples. TRB repertoires were largely private, with most amino acid sequences found in only one sample. The authors judged this method unsuitable for unbiased gliadin-specific T cell detection.

Per the germline V gene, CDR1 is SQVTM and CDR2 is ANQGSEA. V lost 4 bases and J 3 bases, leaving 7 bases between the germline ends. The CDR3 loop spans 12 amino acids. This receptor was identified in a woman aged 18-29 years with active celiac disease. The chain carries TRBV29-1 and TRBJ1-3; D perhaps matches TRBD1 (5 bases). Sequencing was carried out using intraepithelial lymphocytes from the gut. As DNA, the CDR3 is TGCAGCGTTGCGGGGGGTGGAAACACCATATATTTT. Its translation is CSVAGGGNTIYF.